This is a list of T cell receptor beta chains from one sample in a study of blood T cell repertoires in COVID-19. Clones were read by immunoSEQ multiplex PCR, and TCRdb kept only the in-frame ones, dropping some. The sample has approximately 230,000 clones, about 88% seen once. Sequenced: peripheral blood. These TCRs come from a woman aged 40 to 50 who had recovered from COVID-19. Each CDR3 is given with its conserved first and last residue. A D gene is named only where the DNA matches it firmly. Clone size appears in some rows only: once, few, many, or a class for an expanded clone.

d_call: .
v_call: TRBV4-3
clone_size: .
cdr3_length: 14
j_call: TRBJ2-2
cdr3_nt: TGCGCCAGCAGCCAACCGGGAAAGACCGGGGAGCTGTTTTTT
cdr3_aa: CASSQPGKTGELFF

d_call: .
v_call: TRBV18
clone_size: .
cdr3_length: 12
j_call: TRBJ2-2
cdr3_nt: TGTGCCAGCTCGACGGGGGCCGGGGAGCTGTTTTTT
cdr3_aa: CASSTGAGELFF

d_call: .
v_call: TRBV11-1
clone_size: .
cdr3_length: 14
j_call: TRBJ1-6
cdr3_nt: TGTGCCAGCAGCTTACAGGGATGGTACTCACCCCTCCACTTT
cdr3_aa: CASSLQGWYSPLHF

d_call: TRBD1
v_call: TRBV9
clone_size: .
cdr3_length: 13
j_call: TRBJ1-1
cdr3_nt: TGTGCCAGCAGCGCACAGGGGTGGACTGAAGCTTTCTTT
cdr3_aa: CASSAQGWTEAFF

d_call: TRBD1
v_call: TRBV7-9
clone_size: .
cdr3_length: 15
j_call: TRBJ1-2
cdr3_nt: TGTGCCAGCAGCTATGGACAGGCTTCTATCTATGGCTACACCTTC
cdr3_aa: CASSYGQASIYGYTF

d_call: TRBD2
v_call: TRBV6-2/TRBV6-3
clone_size: .
cdr3_length: 15
j_call: TRBJ2-1
cdr3_nt: TGTGCCAGCAGTGGACTAGCGGGAGCCTACAATGAGCAGTTCTTC
cdr3_aa: CASSGLAGAYNEQFF

d_call: TRBD1
v_call: TRBV6-6
clone_size: .
cdr3_length: 14
j_call: TRBJ1-2
cdr3_nt: TGTGCCAGCAGGCCGATTCAGGGGGACTATGGCTACACCTTC
cdr3_aa: CASRPIQGDYGYTF

d_call: TRBD1
v_call: TRBV5-1
clone_size: .
cdr3_length: 16
j_call: TRBJ1-3
cdr3_nt: TGCGCCAGCAGGACCGGGACAGGGGGCCCTGGAAACACCATATATTTT
cdr3_aa: CASRTGTGGPGNTIYF

d_call: TRBD2
v_call: TRBV11-3
clone_size: .
cdr3_length: 15
j_call: TRBJ2-1
cdr3_nt: TGTGCCAGCAGCTTAGATTGGACTAGGGAAAATGAGCAGTTCTTC
cdr3_aa: CASSLDWTRENEQFF

d_call: .
v_call: TRBV5-1
clone_size: few
cdr3_length: 16
j_call: TRBJ1-4
cdr3_nt: TGCGCCAGCAGCTTGCGGGACACCCTGGGGCAAGAAAAACTGTTTTTT
cdr3_aa: CASSLRDTLGQEKLFF

d_call: TRBD1
v_call: TRBV5-6
clone_size: few
cdr3_length: 17
j_call: TRBJ2-7
cdr3_nt: TGTGCCAGCAGCTTGCCGGCGGGACAGGGGGCATCCTACGAGCAGTACTTC
cdr3_aa: CASSLPAGQGASYEQYF

d_call: .
v_call: TRBV27
clone_size: .
cdr3_length: 14
j_call: TRBJ2-2
cdr3_nt: TGTGCCAGCAGTTTAGGGCGGAACACCGGGGAGCTGTTTTTT
cdr3_aa: CASSLGRNTGELFF

d_call: .
v_call: TRBV29-1
clone_size: .
cdr3_length: 17
j_call: TRBJ1-4
cdr3_nt: TGCAGCGCCGCCCTGGGGGGAGGGCATGCAACTAATGAAAAACTGTTTTTT
cdr3_aa: CSAALGGGHATNEKLFF

d_call: TRBD1
v_call: TRBV4-3
clone_size: .
cdr3_length: 15
j_call: TRBJ1-6
cdr3_nt: TGCGCCAGCAGCCAAGGACAGGGGGGCAATTCACCCCTCCACTTT
cdr3_aa: CASSQGQGGNSPLHF

d_call: .
v_call: TRBV9
clone_size: .
cdr3_length: 15
j_call: TRBJ2-1
cdr3_nt: TGTGCCAGCAGCGGGGCCGAGGGATCAGGCAATGAGCAGTTCTTC
cdr3_aa: CASSGAEGSGNEQFF

d_call: .
v_call: TRBV7-8
clone_size: .
cdr3_length: 17
j_call: TRBJ1-3
cdr3_nt: TGTGCCAGCAGCTTATTGACAGGCGAATCCTCTGGAAACACCATATATTTT
cdr3_aa: CASSLLTGESSGNTIYF

d_call: .
v_call: TRBV3-1/TRBV3-2
clone_size: .
cdr3_length: 15
j_call: TRBJ2-7
cdr3_nt: TGTGCCAGCAGCCACGAACAGGGTATTAAGGACGAGCAGTACTTC
cdr3_aa: CASSHEQGIKDEQYF

d_call: .
v_call: TRBV6-5
clone_size: .
cdr3_length: 12
j_call: TRBJ2-5
cdr3_nt: TGTGCCAGCAGCGGGGGATATGGGACCCAGTACTTC
cdr3_aa: CASSGGYGTQYF

d_call: TRBD1
v_call: TRBV4-2
clone_size: few
cdr3_length: 16
j_call: TRBJ1-5
cdr3_nt: TGTGCCAGCAGCCAAGATGGGACAGGGTTCAATCAGCCCCAGCATTTT
cdr3_aa: CASSQDGTGFNQPQHF

d_call: .
v_call: TRBV7-8
clone_size: once
cdr3_length: 15
j_call: TRBJ2-5
cdr3_nt: TGTGCCAGCAGCTTAGACGAGACAGCGCAAGAGACCCAGTACTTC
cdr3_aa: CASSLDETAQETQYF

d_call: .
v_call: TRBV3-1/TRBV3-2
clone_size: .
cdr3_length: 16
j_call: TRBJ2-7
cdr3_nt: TGTGCCAGCAGCCAAGACTTAGGGGCGCGGATCCACGAGCAGTACTTC
cdr3_aa: CASSQDLGARIHEQYF

d_call: .
v_call: TRBV27
clone_size: .
cdr3_length: 14
j_call: TRBJ2-7
cdr3_nt: TGTGCCAGCAGTTCGGGTCAGATTCACTACGAGCAGTACTTC
cdr3_aa: CASSSGQIHYEQYF

d_call: TRBD2
v_call: TRBV19
clone_size: .
cdr3_length: 19
j_call: TRBJ2-1
cdr3_nt: TGTGCCAGTAGTATACCGGGACTAGCAGGAAGAACGGTCTACAATGAGCAGTTCTTC
cdr3_aa: CASSIPGLAGRTVYNEQFF

d_call: TRBD1
v_call: TRBV2
clone_size: few
cdr3_length: 14
j_call: TRBJ1-2
cdr3_nt: TGTGCCAGCAGTGAATTGGGACAGGGGTATGGCTACACCTTC
cdr3_aa: CASSELGQGYGYTF

d_call: .
v_call: TRBV14
clone_size: few
cdr3_length: 15
j_call: TRBJ1-6
cdr3_nt: TGTGCCAGCAGCCAGGGAGGCTCCTATAATTCACCCCTCCACTTT
cdr3_aa: CASSQGGSYNSPLHF

d_call: .
v_call: TRBV19
clone_size: .
cdr3_length: 15
j_call: TRBJ2-7
cdr3_nt: TGTGCCAGTAGTATCTCTTTCGGACAGCACTACGAGCAGTACTTC
cdr3_aa: CASSISFGQHYEQYF

d_call: .
v_call: TRBV11-2
clone_size: .
cdr3_length: 15
j_call: TRBJ1-4
cdr3_nt: TGTGCCAGCAGCTCTTCGAGCCGGGGTAATCAAAAACTGTTTTTT
cdr3_aa: CASSSSSRGNQKLFF

d_call: .
v_call: TRBV27
clone_size: .
cdr3_length: 14
j_call: TRBJ2-3
cdr3_nt: TGTGCCAGCAGTTCCCGGTCCCTGAGAGATACGCAGTATTTT
cdr3_aa: CASSSRSLRDTQYF

d_call: TRBD1
v_call: TRBV7-9
clone_size: .
cdr3_length: 15
j_call: TRBJ2-1
cdr3_nt: TGTGCCAGCAGCTTATATACAGGGGGAGTTTTGAAGCAGTTCTTC
cdr3_aa: CASSLYTGGVLKQFF

d_call: TRBD2
v_call: TRBV5-4
clone_size: .
cdr3_length: 14
j_call: TRBJ2-7
cdr3_nt: TGTGCCAGCAGCGGTCAAGCGGGGTCCTACGAGCAGTACTTC
cdr3_aa: CASSGQAGSYEQYF

d_call: .
v_call: TRBV6-5
clone_size: .
cdr3_length: 15
j_call: TRBJ1-6
cdr3_nt: TGTGCCAGCAGAGTTTCCGACAGCTATAATTCACCCCTCCACTTT
cdr3_aa: CASRVSDSYNSPLHF

d_call: .
v_call: TRBV19
clone_size: .
cdr3_length: 16
j_call: TRBJ1-1
cdr3_nt: TGTGCCAGTAGTATAGATCCTGCCAGGGGTGGCACTGAAGCTTTCTTT
cdr3_aa: CASSIDPARGGTEAFF

d_call: TRBD2
v_call: TRBV9
clone_size: .
cdr3_length: 15
j_call: TRBJ2-7
cdr3_nt: TGTGCCAGCAGCGCCCTCGGGACTAGCGGGGGTGAGCAGTACTTC
cdr3_aa: CASSALGTSGGEQYF

d_call: .
v_call: TRBV24-1
clone_size: few
cdr3_length: 13
j_call: TRBJ1-2
cdr3_nt: TGTGCCACCAGTCAGGGTGAAGTTAGTGGCTACACCTTC
cdr3_aa: CATSQGEVSGYTF

d_call: .
v_call: TRBV4-3
clone_size: .
cdr3_length: 16
j_call: TRBJ2-7
cdr3_nt: TGCGCCAGCAGCCAAGATGCGAACAGCCAACTCTACGAGCAGTACTTC
cdr3_aa: CASSQDANSQLYEQYF

d_call: .
v_call: TRBV6-6
clone_size: .
cdr3_length: 13
j_call: TRBJ2-7
cdr3_nt: TGTGCCAGCAGGGAGGACTGGTACGAGGAGCAGTACTTC
cdr3_aa: CASREDWYEEQYF

d_call: TRBD2
v_call: TRBV27
clone_size: .
cdr3_length: 15
j_call: TRBJ2-7
cdr3_nt: TGTGCCAGCAGTTTAGGGGCGGCGGGAGTAGGCGAGCAGTACTTC
cdr3_aa: CASSLGAAGVGEQYF

d_call: .
v_call: TRBV28
clone_size: few
cdr3_length: 11
j_call: TRBJ1-6
cdr3_nt: TGTGCCAGCAGTTTATCCCGACAGGTCCACTTT
cdr3_aa: CASSLSRQVHF

d_call: TRBD2
v_call: TRBV4-3
clone_size: .
cdr3_length: 16
j_call: TRBJ2-6
cdr3_nt: TGCGCCAGCAGCCACGGGGGGGGCACTGGGGCCAACGTCCTGACTTTC
cdr3_aa: CASSHGGGTGANVLTF

d_call: .
v_call: TRBV11-2
clone_size: .
cdr3_length: 15
j_call: TRBJ1-2
cdr3_nt: TGTGCCAGCAGCTTAGAAAGCGGGGGAGACTATGGCTACACCTTC
cdr3_aa: CASSLESGGDYGYTF

d_call: TRBD1
v_call: TRBV19
clone_size: .
cdr3_length: 14
j_call: TRBJ1-4
cdr3_nt: TGTGCCAGTAGCCCGGACAGGGGGAATGAAAAACTGTTTTTT
cdr3_aa: CASSPDRGNEKLFF

d_call: .
v_call: TRBV28
clone_size: few
cdr3_length: 16
j_call: TRBJ1-2
cdr3_nt: TGTGCCAGCAGTATGAGGGGGGGGAGGACAAGATATGGCTACACCTTC
cdr3_aa: CASSMRGGRTRYGYTF

d_call: TRBD1
v_call: TRBV6-1
clone_size: .
cdr3_length: 15
j_call: TRBJ2-1
cdr3_nt: TGTGCCAGCAGTGAGGGACAGGGAGTATACAATGAGCAGTTCTTC
cdr3_aa: CASSEGQGVYNEQFF

d_call: TRBD2
v_call: TRBV2
clone_size: .
cdr3_length: 15
j_call: TRBJ2-7
cdr3_nt: TGTGCCAGCAGCCCACTAGCGCACGGACCCTACGAGCAGTACTTC
cdr3_aa: CASSPLAHGPYEQYF

d_call: .
v_call: TRBV9
clone_size: .
cdr3_length: 17
j_call: TRBJ2-1
cdr3_nt: TGTGCCAGCAGCTCAAAAGGGACATACTACTCCTACAATGAGCAGTTCTTC
cdr3_aa: CASSSKGTYYSYNEQFF

d_call: TRBD2
v_call: TRBV7-2
clone_size: .
cdr3_length: 14
j_call: TRBJ2-5
cdr3_nt: TGTGCCAGCAGCTTAGCGGGGGGGGTAGAGACCCAGTACTTC
cdr3_aa: CASSLAGGVETQYF